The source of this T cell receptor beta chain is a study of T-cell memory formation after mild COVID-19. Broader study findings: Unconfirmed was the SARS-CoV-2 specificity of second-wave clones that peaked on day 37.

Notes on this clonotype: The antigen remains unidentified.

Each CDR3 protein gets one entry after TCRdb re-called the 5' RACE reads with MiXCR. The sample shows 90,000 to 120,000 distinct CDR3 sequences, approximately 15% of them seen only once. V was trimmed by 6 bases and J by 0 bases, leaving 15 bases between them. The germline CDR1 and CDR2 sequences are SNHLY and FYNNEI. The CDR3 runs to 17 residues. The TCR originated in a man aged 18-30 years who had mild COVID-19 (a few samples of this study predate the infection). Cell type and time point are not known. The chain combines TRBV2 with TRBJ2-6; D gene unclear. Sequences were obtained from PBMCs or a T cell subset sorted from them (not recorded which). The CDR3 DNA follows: TGTGCCAGCAGAACAAGGGTAATTCTCTCTGGGGCCAACGTCCTGACTTTC. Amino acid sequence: CASRTRVILSGANVLTF.